The 24 T cell receptor beta chains presented below share a single source sample, sequenced in a study of spatial heterogeneity in lung cancer. Stated time point: sample taken at primary tumor resection. Researchers sequenced whole RNA taken from tumor, nontumor lung or frozen PBMC without sorting. TCRdb called the 5' RACE reads again in MiXCR, with one record for every CDR3 protein. The sample has over 45,000 distinct CDR3 sequences; approximately 5% are singletons. This material consisted of PBMCs, taken at surgery. The origin of the receptors is a male donor with early-stage non-small cell lung cancer.

At least ten counts were recorded for this clonotype. V usage is TRBV6-2 or TRBV6-3 and J usage is TRBJ1-5; weak D call: TRBD1 (5 bases). Trimming pared 0 bases from V and 5 bases from J, leaving 14 bases between. Germline-derived CDR1 and CDR2 are MNHEY and SVGEGT. This CDR3 has 16 residues. The CDR3 sequence is CASSYSMGVWDQPQHF. CDR3 coding DNA: TGTGCCAGCAGTTACTCGATGGGGGTTTGGGATCAGCCCCAGCATTTT.

This clonotype appeared a few times. V gene TRBV19 combines with J gene TRBJ1-4, with D maybe TRBD1 (5 bases). Germline V gene data show CDR1 as LNHDA and CDR2 as SQIVND (reference sequence). V was pared by 6 bases and J by 7 bases, with 15 bases between. The CDR3 length is 14 residues. CDR3 sequence reads: CASSRDPRGEKLFF. CDR3 coding DNA: TGTGCCAGTAGCCGGGACCCCCGGGGTGAAAAACTGTTTTTT.

This clonotype was seen ten or more times. The genes are TRBV5-1 and TRBJ2-1, with 8 positions matching TRBD2. With V trimmed by 2 bases and J by 9 bases, 13 bases remained unmatched. Germline V CDR1 and CDR2: SGHRS, YFSETQ. The CDR3 is 16 amino acids. In nucleotides, the CDR3 is TGCGCCAGCAGCTTAAATTCTCCGGGACTAGGGGCTGAGCAGTTCTTC. It specifies CASSLNSPGLGAEQFF.

This clonotype has at least ten counts. This sequence joins TRBV2 and TRBJ2-7; the D gene is possibly TRBD1 (6 bases). Germline V gene lookup returns CDR1 SNHLY and CDR2 FYNNEI. Trimming removed 5 bases from V and 5 bases from J, with 16 bases in between. The CDR3 consists of 14 residues. CDR3 bases: TGTGCCAGCAGTTACACGATTGGGGGCCACGAGCAGTACTTC. Protein product: CASSYTIGGHEQYF.

This clonotype was counted only a few times. The V call is TRBV4-2, the J call TRBJ2-4; a possible D gene is TRBD1 (8 bases). The V gene's germline CDR1 is LGHNA and CDR2 YNFKEQ. CDR3 length: 17 amino acids. V gave up 4 bases and J gave up 3 bases, with 19 bases separating them. CDR3 sequence (DNA): TGTGCCAGCAGCCGCACAGGGGGGCGGGAGAACAAAAACATTCAGTACTTC. Its protein is CASSRTGGRENKNIQYF.

This clonotype has a count of ten or more. The rearrangement links TRBV19 to TRBJ1-5, with 7 bases lining up with TRBD1. With 4 bases clipped from V and 3 bases from J, the junction kept 12 bases outside the gene matches. CDR3 length: 17 amino acids. CDR1 is LNHDA, CDR2 SQIVND, per germline (reference sequence). This chain's CDR3 is CASSTTQRGLINQPQHF. The CDR3 bases are TGTGCCAGTAGTACTACTCAAAGGGGGCTGATCAATCAGCCCCAGCATTTT.

This clonotype was picked up many times. The chain carries TRBV18 and TRBJ1-1; D is unclear. The CDR3 consists of 16 residues. The germline CDR1 and CDR2 sequences are KGHSH and LQKENI. V was pared by 2 bases and J by 3 bases, with 16 bases between. CDR3 protein: CASSPEGGGEDTEAFF. CDR3 DNA sequence: TGTGCCAGCTCACCAGAAGGAGGAGGCGAGGACACTGAAGCTTTCTTT.

This clonotype was seen at least ten times. V usage is TRBV2 and J usage is TRBJ2-4; TRBD1 might be the D (6 bases). V was clipped by 7 bases and J by 7 bases, with 11 bases between them. This CDR3 is built from 12 residues. Germline V gene sequence: CDR1 SNHLY, CDR2 FYNNEI. CDR3 protein: CASTERGNIQYF. The CDR3 DNA reads TGTGCCAGCACCGAAAGGGGGAACATTCAGTACTTC.

V and J are TRBV7-9 and TRBJ1-1, with D perhaps TRBD1 (5 bases). CDR1 is SEHNR and CDR2 is FQNEAQ in the germline V gene (reference sequence). The V gene lost 5 bases and the J gene lost 2 bases, with 15 bases spanning the gap. The length of the CDR3 is 15 residues. This chain's CDR3 is CASSQAQGRNTEAFF. Written as DNA, the CDR3 is TGTGCCAGCAGCCAGGCCCAGGGAAGAAACACTGAAGCTTTCTTT.

This clonotype was detected many times. The chain links TRBV5-1 to TRBJ1-1; 8 bases align to TRBD1. The CDR3 consists of 13 residues. CDR1 is SGHRS and CDR2 is YFSETQ in the germline V gene. V shed 4 bases and J 5 bases; nucleotides not matched to a gene: 4. CDR3 in DNA: TGCGCCAGCAGCCTGACAGGGGAAACTGAAGCTTTCTTT. Encoded protein: CASSLTGETEAFF.

This clonotype has only a few counts. The chain has TRBV6-6 and TRBJ2-1; 13 bases match TRBD2. The CDR3 length is 15 residues. V lost 6 bases to trimming and J lost 9 bases; unmatched junction nucleotides: 8. Germline V gene sequence: CDR1 MNHNY, CDR2 SVGAGI (reference sequence). CDR3 amino acids: CASSPLAGGISEQFF. DNA for the CDR3: TGTGCCAGCAGCCCACTAGCGGGAGGGATTAGTGAGCAGTTCTTC.

This clonotype was seen ten or more times. V is TRBV2 and J is TRBJ2-5; D is uncertain. In germline, CDR1 is SNHLY, CDR2 FYNNEI. The CDR3 is made up of 14 amino acids. The ends were cut back, 4 bases at V and 2 bases at J, with 11 bases in the middle. CDR3 nucleotides: TGTGCCAGCAGTGTGCAGACCCAACAAGAGACCCAGTACTTC. Residues: CASSVQTQQETQYF.

This clonotype has more than one count but fewer than ten. The chain combines TRBV20-1 with TRBJ2-1; 9 nucleotides agree with TRBD2. Germline V gene data show CDR1 as DFQATT and CDR2 as SNEGSKA (reference sequence). This CDR3 contains 16 residues. The trim removed 0 bases at V and 2 bases at J, leaving 5 bases unmatched. The CDR3 is CSARDRASGTYNEQFF. CDR3 coding DNA: TGCAGTGCTAGAGATAGGGCTAGCGGGACCTACAATGAGCAGTTCTTC.

This clonotype has at least ten counts. V usage is TRBV4-1 and J usage is TRBJ2-7; D uncertain. From germline, CDR1 is MGHRA and CDR2 YSYEKL. Trimming took off 0 bases at V and 5 bases at J, with 8 bases between the two ends. The CDR3 is made up of 13 amino acids. The CDR3 reads CASSQDRLDEQYF. DNA of the CDR3: TGCGCCAGCAGCCAAGATCGTCTCGACGAGCAGTACTTC.

The sample holds many counts of this clonotype. The chain combines TRBV29-1 with TRBJ2-7, with 7 nucleotides matching TRBD1. This CDR3 spans 14 amino acids. CDR1 and CDR2 from the germline V gene are SQVTM and ANQGSEA. With V trimmed by 6 bases and J by 3 bases, 11 bases remained unmatched. The CDR3, as DNA: TGCAGCGTGACCCCGGGACAGAGATACTACGAGCAGTACTTC. It is translated as CSVTPGQRYYEQYF.

This clonotype was detected ten times or more. As DNA, the CDR3 is TGCAGTGCTAGCCCGGGAGGGCCTGAAGATACGCAGTATTTT. Encoded protein: CSASPGGPEDTQYF. This sequence joins TRBV20-1 and TRBJ2-3, with 8 nucleotides matching TRBD2. The ends lost 3 bases at V and 5 bases at J; junction bases unmatched: 7. This CDR3 spans 14 amino acids. Germline V gene data show CDR1 as DFQATT and CDR2 as SNEGSKA (reference sequence).

This clonotype was found many times. The chain links TRBV19 to TRBJ2-1; 7 bases are shared with TRBD2. The junction had 6 bases not matched to a gene; V was cut back by 5 bases and J by 5 bases. CDR1 and CDR2 from the germline V gene are LNHDA and SQIVND (reference sequence). The length of the CDR3 is 14 residues. The CDR3 bases are TGTGCCAGTAGTGGTCTAGCGGAACACAATGAGCAGTTCTTC. Translating gives CASSGLAEHNEQFF.

This clonotype was counted many times. This rearrangement joins TRBV12-5 to TRBJ2-5, with D unclear. Deletions cut 9 bases from V and 5 bases from J, with 16 bases between. CDR1 is LGHNT and CDR2 is FRNRAP in the germline V gene. The CDR3 length is 13 residues. CDR3 nucleotide sequence: TGTGCTAGCACCGGGCCCCAAGGCGAGACCCAGTACTTC. This encodes CASTGPQGETQYF.

In its sample, this clonotype was seen many times. This chain uses TRBV20-1 with TRBJ1-1; D call uncertain. Trimming removed 3 bases from V and 2 bases from J, with 7 bases in between. The CDR3 length is 12 residues. Germline V gene data show CDR1 as DFQATT and CDR2 as SNEGSKA (reference sequence). The CDR3 protein is CSARPYNTEAFF. CDR3 coding DNA: TGCAGTGCTAGGCCCTACAACACTGAAGCTTTCTTT.

This clonotype was recorded many times. This rearrangement joins TRBV28 to TRBJ1-5, with unresolved D. The germline CDR1 and CDR2 sequences are MDHEN and SYDVKM. V was pared by 1 base and J by 7 bases, with 8 bases between. CDR3 length: 13 residues. The CDR3 loop reads CASSLSGSQPQHF. In DNA form, the CDR3 reads TGTGCCAGCAGTTTATCGGGATCGCAGCCCCAGCATTTT.

This clonotype has ten or more counts. CDR3 sequence reads: CASRMLGAQGLAANGETQYF. CDR3 coding DNA: TGTGCCAGCAGGATGCTCGGGGCTCAGGGACTAGCGGCAAATGGAGAGACCCAGTACTTC. The J gene is TRBJ2-5, the V gene TRBV28; 11 positions agree with TRBD2. Germline V gene lookup returns CDR1 MDHEN and CDR2 SYDVKM. J was trimmed by 4 bases and V by 6 bases; bases with no gene match: 22. This CDR3 spans 20 amino acids.

Many counts were recorded for this clonotype. V is TRBV7-9 and J is TRBJ2-3; D gene uncertain. V was pared by 6 bases and J by 3 bases, with 10 bases between. The length of the CDR3 is 13 residues. Germline CDR1 SEHNR, CDR2 FQNEAQ (reference sequence). The DNA for the CDR3 is TGTGCCAGCAGAGATCAGAGGACAGATACGCAGTATTTT. Amino acids: CASRDQRTDTQYF. Together with reference TRBV7-9 and TRBJ2-3, the CDR3 gives the full variable domain: DTGVSQNPRHKITKRGQNVTFRCDPISEHNRLYWYRQTLGQGPEFLTYFQNEAQLEKSRLLSDRFSAERPKGSFSTLEIQRTEQGDSAMYLCASRDQRTDTQYFGPGTRLTVL.

The sample holds many counts of this clonotype. The chain employs TRBV5-1 and TRBJ2-5, with no clear D. Trimming took off 0 bases at V and 1 base at J, with 4 bases between the two ends. CDR3 size: 13 residues. The germline gives CDR1 SGHRS, CDR2 YFSETQ. The CDR3 DNA reads as TGCGCCAGCAGCTTGGGAATCCAAGAGACCCAGTACTTC. It yields the protein CASSLGIQETQYF.

This clonotype was counted many times. The chain joins TRBV11-2 to TRBJ2-3; 10 nucleotides line up with TRBD2. The CDR3 spans 16 residues. Germline loops: CDR1 SGHAT, CDR2 FQNNGV. J gave up 0 bases and V 3 bases, and 3 bases lay outside the gene matches. The DNA of the CDR3 is TGTGCCAGCAGCTTTAAGACTAGCGGGAGCACAGATACGCAGTATTTT. It codes for CASSFKTSGSTDTQYF. Variable domain in full (rest from reference TRBV11-2 and TRBJ2-3): EAGVAQSPRYKIIEKRQSVAFWCNPISGHATLYWYQQILGQGPKLLIQFQNNGVVDDSQLPKDRFSAERLKGVDSTLKIQPAKLEDSAVYLCASSFKTSGSTDTQYFGPGTRLTVL.